The present T cell receptor (beta chain) was sequenced within a study of OX40 agonist ivuxolimab in advanced cancers. Background on the study: Patients were treated with ivuxolimab, an agonistic anti-OX40 (CD134) antibody.

Data came from immunoSEQ multiplex PCR; TCRdb stores just in-frame clones and leaves some out. This sample has around 71,000 clones, with 70% to 90% found just once. Overall study findings and caveats: What antigens the expanded peripheral T cells recognized was never established.

As to this clone: Its specificity is not known.

Looked up from germline, CDR1 is ENHRY and CDR2 is SYGVKD. The V gene lost 2 bases and the J gene lost 3 bases, with 14 bases spanning the gap. This CDR3 has 16 residues. Patients had blood sampled at baseline and again on cycle 4 day 1 and cycle 7 day 1. This clonotype was sampled from an adult with an advanced solid tumor such as melanoma, head and neck, liver or kidney cancer. This specimen consisted of CD4+ or CD8+ T cells sorted from blood, obtained in a trial of the OX40 agonist ivuxolimab. The chain is built from TRBV10-3 and TRBJ2-1, with D perhaps matching TRBD2 (6 bases). The DNA of the CDR3 is TGTGCCATCAGTGAGGCCGGGACTTCCCGCTACAATGAGCAGTTCTTC. This sequence encodes CAISEAGTSRYNEQFF.